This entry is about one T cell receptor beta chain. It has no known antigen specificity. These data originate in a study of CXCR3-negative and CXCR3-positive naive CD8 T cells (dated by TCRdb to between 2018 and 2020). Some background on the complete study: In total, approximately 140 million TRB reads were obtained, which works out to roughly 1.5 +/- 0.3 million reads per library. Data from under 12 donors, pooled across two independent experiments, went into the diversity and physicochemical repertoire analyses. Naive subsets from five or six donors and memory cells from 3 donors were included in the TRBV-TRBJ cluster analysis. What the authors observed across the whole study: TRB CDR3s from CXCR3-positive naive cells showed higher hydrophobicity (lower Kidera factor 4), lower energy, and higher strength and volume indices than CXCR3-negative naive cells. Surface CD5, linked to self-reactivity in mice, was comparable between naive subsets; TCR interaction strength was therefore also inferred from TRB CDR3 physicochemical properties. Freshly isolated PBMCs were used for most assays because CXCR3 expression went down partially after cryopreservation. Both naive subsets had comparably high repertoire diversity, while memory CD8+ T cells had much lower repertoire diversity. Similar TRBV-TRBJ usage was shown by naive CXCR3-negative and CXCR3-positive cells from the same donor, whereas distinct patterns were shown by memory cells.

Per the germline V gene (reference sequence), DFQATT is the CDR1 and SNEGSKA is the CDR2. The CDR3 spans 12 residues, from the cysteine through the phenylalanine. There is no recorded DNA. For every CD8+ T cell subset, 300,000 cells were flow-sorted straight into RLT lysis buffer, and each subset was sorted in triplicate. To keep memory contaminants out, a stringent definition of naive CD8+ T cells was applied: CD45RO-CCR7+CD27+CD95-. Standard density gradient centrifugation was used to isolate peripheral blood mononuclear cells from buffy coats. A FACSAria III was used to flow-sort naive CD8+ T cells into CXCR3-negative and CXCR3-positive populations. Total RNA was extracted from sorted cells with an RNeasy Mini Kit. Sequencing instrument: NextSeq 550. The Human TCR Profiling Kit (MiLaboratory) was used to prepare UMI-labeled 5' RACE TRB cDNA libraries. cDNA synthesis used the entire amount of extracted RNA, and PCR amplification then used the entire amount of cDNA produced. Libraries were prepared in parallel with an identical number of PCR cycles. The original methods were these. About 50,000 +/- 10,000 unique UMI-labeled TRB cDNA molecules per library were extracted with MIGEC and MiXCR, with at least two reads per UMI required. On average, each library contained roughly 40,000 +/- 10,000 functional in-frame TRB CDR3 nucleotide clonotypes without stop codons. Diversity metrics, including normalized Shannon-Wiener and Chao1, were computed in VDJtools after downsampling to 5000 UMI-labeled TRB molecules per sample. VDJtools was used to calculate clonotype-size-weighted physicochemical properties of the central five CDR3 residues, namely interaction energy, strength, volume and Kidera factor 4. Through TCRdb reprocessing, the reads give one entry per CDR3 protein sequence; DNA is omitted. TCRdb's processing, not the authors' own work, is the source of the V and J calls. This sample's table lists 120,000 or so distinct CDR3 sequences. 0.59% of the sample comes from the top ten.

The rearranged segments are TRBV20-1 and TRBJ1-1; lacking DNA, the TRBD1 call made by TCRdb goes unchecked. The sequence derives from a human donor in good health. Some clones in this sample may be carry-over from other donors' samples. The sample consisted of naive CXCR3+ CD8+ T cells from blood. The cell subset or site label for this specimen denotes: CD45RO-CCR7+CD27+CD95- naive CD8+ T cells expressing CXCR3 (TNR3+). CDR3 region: CSARGGDTEAFF.